These 2 T cell receptor beta chains originate from one sample sequenced in a study of early T cells in non-severe SARS-CoV-2 infection. TCRdb re-analysed the 5' RACE reads in MiXCR, keeping a single row per CDR3 protein. Counted here are approximately 69,000 distinct CDR3 sequences, 12% occurring once; the ten biggest clones make up roughly 2.5%. This specimen consisted of whole blood, obtained at baseline. The receptors originated from an adult who was a healthcare worker with PCR-confirmed SARS-CoV-2 infection or an uninfected control (not recorded which).

V usage is TRBV19 and J usage is TRBJ2-1; D not certain. Trimming cost V 9 bases and J 0 bases, with 12 bases left between them. This CDR3 region has 14 residues. Per the germline V gene, CDR1 is LNHDA and CDR2 is SQIVND (reference sequence). The CDR3 region has the DNA TGTGCCAGCAGGCCGGTTATCTCCTACAATGAGCAGTTCTTC. Its protein is CASRPVISYNEQFF.

This sequence joins TRBV28 and TRBJ1-1, with D uncertain. V was pared by 2 bases and J by 4 bases, with 11 bases between. Germline CDR1 reads MDHEN; CDR2 reads SYDVKM. The CDR3 contains 14 residues. CDR3 in amino acids: CASSLPGTITEAFF. The CDR3 DNA is TGTGCCAGCAGTTTACCGGGAACAATCACTGAAGCTTTCTTT.